These 26 T cell receptor beta chains share one sample of origin, sequenced in a study of blood T cell repertoires in COVID-19. The table came from immunoSEQ multiplex PCR; TCRdb's copy has only in-frame clones and leaves some out. The sample lists fewer than 150,000 clones, 70% to 85% occurring once. Sequences were obtained from peripheral blood. Receptors originate from a human donor with acute or convalescent COVID-19. The donor label of this sample is uncertain.

The chain combines TRBV11-2 with TRBJ2-5; a possible D gene is TRBD2 (5 bases). Germline V CDR1 and CDR2: SGHAT, FQNNGV. This CDR3 comprises 15 residues. V was pared by 1 base and J by 2 bases, with 11 bases between. The CDR3 sequence: CASSLGGAIQETQYF. The CDR3 region has the DNA TGTGCCAGCAGCTTAGGGGGAGCGATTCAAGAGACCCAGTACTTC.

This chain joins TRBV2 and TRBJ2-1, with TRBD2 matching over 10 bases. With 1 base clipped from V and 2 bases from J, the junction kept 2 bases outside the gene matches. The V gene's germline CDR1 is SNHLY and CDR2 FYNNEI. The CDR3 spans 16 residues. The chain's CDR3 is CASSEVAGGPYNEQFF. The CDR3 DNA is TGTGCCAGCAGTGAAGTAGCGGGGGGCCCCTACAATGAGCAGTTCTTC.

Points on this clone: An end of the junction does not agree with germline; a read error may underlie this. Other DNA variants within this sample encode the same CDR3. This chain uses TRBV14 with TRBJ2-2, with 8 bases aligning to TRBD2. Germline CDR1 SGHDN, CDR2 FVKESK. The CDR3 consists of 16 residues. CDR3 loop: CASSPPGLGVPGELFF. CDR3 bases: TGTGCCAGCAGCCCGCCGGGACTAGGGGTTCCCGGGGAGTTGTTTTTT. The entire variable domain, with the rest obtained from reference TRBV14 and TRBJ2-2, is as follows: EAGVTQFPSHSVIEKGQTVTLRCDPISGHDNLYWYRRVMGKEIKFLLHFVKESKQDESGMPNNRFLAERTGGTYSTLKVQPAELEDSGVYFCASSPPGLGVPGELFFGEGSRLTVL.

V and J are TRBV18 and TRBJ1-5; 7 bases agree with TRBD1. The CDR3 sequence is 14 residues long. With V trimmed by 3 bases and J by 4 bases, 3 bases remained unmatched. Germline loops: CDR1 KGHSH, CDR2 LQKENI. The CDR3 loop reads CASSPDRMNQPQHF. The CDR3 bases are TGTGCCAGCTCACCGGACAGGATGAATCAGCCCCAGCATTTT.

The chain couples TRBV28 to TRBJ2-5, with a tentative D call TRBD1 (7 bases). The germline V gene encodes CDR1 MDHEN and CDR2 SYDVKM. The length of the CDR3 is 15 residues. The germline V and J ends were trimmed by 5 bases and 5 bases, with 18 bases remaining between them. CDR3 amino acids: CASSPSETGRETQYF. The CDR3 DNA is TGTGCCAGCAGTCCCTCTGAGACAGGGAGGGAGACCCAGTACTTC.

The CDR3 reads CASGGRRGATDTQYF. The DNA for the CDR3 is TGTGCCAGCGGCGGGCGGCGGGGGGCCACAGATACGCAGTATTTT. V usage is TRBV6-5 and J usage is TRBJ2-3; 8 nucleotides align to TRBD2. V shed 8 bases, J shed 2 bases, and the junction held 9 bases outside the gene matches. The CDR3 length is 15 residues. Germline lookup yields CDR1 MNHEY and CDR2 SVGAGI.

V is TRBV3-1 (or the pseudogene TRBV3-2) and J is TRBJ2-5; 9 bases are shared with TRBD2. The CDR3 totals 18 residues. Germline V gene lookup returns CDR1 LGHDT and CDR2 YNNKEL (reference sequence). The V gene end was trimmed by 1 base and the J gene end by 7 bases; junction bases not matched to a gene: 16. The DNA for the CDR3 is TGTGCCAGCAGCCAAGTAGTTCTAGCGGGGACCAAGAGTTTGACCCAGTACTTC. It is translated as CASSQVVLAGTKSLTQYF.

This chain connects TRBV10-3 to TRBJ1-1; 9 bases align to TRBD1. The germline V gene has CDR1 ENHRY and CDR2 SYGVKD. The CDR3 totals 14 residues. Losses at the gene ends were 4 bases for V and 1 base for J; bases not matched to a gene: 1. CDR3 protein: CAISGDRANTEAFF. In DNA, the CDR3 is TGTGCCATCAGTGGGGACAGGGCGAACACTGAAGCTTTCTTT.

This clone was seen once. This sequence joins TRBV2 and TRBJ2-7, with 10 bases that match TRBD1. CDR1 is SNHLY and CDR2 is FYNNEI in the germline V gene. This CDR3 is 14 amino acids long. With 10 bases clipped from V and 1 base from J, the junction kept 7 bases outside the gene matches. The CDR3 DNA reads TGTGCCACTTATAGGGACAGGGGATCCTACGAGCAGTACTTC. Its protein is CATYRDRGSYEQYF.

This clone is a singleton in its sample. The V gene is TRBV7-6, the J gene TRBJ2-1; 8 bases agree with TRBD1. The CDR3 length is 17 residues. Per germline, CDR1 SGHVS and CDR2 FNYEAQ. V lost 3 bases, J lost 4 bases, and 11 bases stayed unmatched. In nucleotides, the CDR3 is TGTGCCAGCAGCTTGGGAACCGGGACAGGCACTTACAATGAGCAGTTCTTC. Translating gives CASSLGTGTGTYNEQFF.

This chain connects TRBV18 to TRBJ2-5; 10 bases map to TRBD1. The V gene's germline CDR1 is KGHSH and CDR2 LQKENI. The CDR3 length is 15 residues. V lost 3 bases to trimming and J lost 5 bases; unmatched junction nucleotides: 6. The CDR3 region is CASSPDRGRGETQYF. CDR3 sequence (DNA): TGTGCCAGCTCACCTGACAGGGGGCGCGGGGAGACCCAGTACTTC. The variable domain in full, completed from reference TRBV18 and TRBJ2-5, reads NAGVMQNPRHLVRRRGQEARLRCSPMKGHSHVYWYRQLPEEGLKFMVYLQKENIIDESGMPKERFSAEFPKEGPSILRIQQVVRGDSAAYFCASSPDRGRGETQYFGPGTRLLVL.

The V gene is TRBV5-1, the J gene TRBJ2-5, with TRBD2 identical over 13 bases. Losses at the gene ends were 1 base for V and 8 bases for J; bases not matched to a gene: 5. Germline V lookup: CDR1 SGHRS, CDR2 YFSETQ. The CDR3 consists of 15 residues. The CDR3 loop reads CASSLRTSGGPTQYF. The CDR3 DNA is TGCGCCAGCAGCTTGAGGACTAGCGGGGGCCCTACCCAGTACTTC.

This clone was observed at least ten times. J is TRBJ2-3 and V is TRBV11-2, with TRBD2 identical over 13 bases. CDR1 SGHAT and CDR2 FQNNGV come from the germline V gene. The CDR3 has 15 residues. Germline trimming cut 5 bases from V and 1 base from J; bases unmatched to any gene: 0. CDR3 amino acids: CASSGTSGGTDTQYF. The CDR3 DNA sequence: TGTGCCAGCAGCGGGACTAGCGGGGGCACAGATACGCAGTATTTT.

The CDR3 region is CASSPTANTGELFF. The CDR3 region has the DNA TGTGCCAGCAGCCCTACAGCGAACACCGGGGAGCTGTTTTTT. The V gene is TRBV7-9, the J gene TRBJ2-2; D is ambiguous. In germline, CDR1 is SEHNR, CDR2 FQNEAQ (reference sequence). This CDR3 is 14 amino acids long. Trimming removed 5 bases from V and 0 bases from J, with 7 bases in between.

This rearrangement joins TRBV6-5 to TRBJ1-1; TRBD1 agrees at 7 bases. The CDR3 has 14 residues. CDR1 is MNHEY, CDR2 SVGAGI, per germline. V shed 6 bases and J 1 base; nucleotides not matched to a gene: 5. CDR3 amino acids: CASRDTGENTEAFF. The CDR3 bases are TGTGCCAGCAGGGATACAGGGGAGAACACTGAAGCTTTCTTT.

This chain connects TRBV27 to TRBJ1-1, with D unresolved. The CDR3 length is 14 residues. The V end lost 7 bases, the J end lost 7 bases, and 19 bases lay between the germline ends. Germline CDR1 and CDR2: MNHEY and SMNVEV (reference sequence). The CDR3 DNA follows: TGTGCCAGCACTCTACAACCGGGGATGGGTGAAGCTTTCTTT. Protein: CASTLQPGMGEAFF.

The DNA of the CDR3 is TGTGCTAGTGGTATAACAGGGTTCGGAACAGATACGCAGTATTTT. This codes for CASGITGFGTDTQYF. The chain has TRBV12-5 and TRBJ2-3, with TRBD1 as a possible D gene (6 bases). The length of the CDR3 is 15 residues. Germline values: CDR1 LGHNT, CDR2 FRNRAP. Trimming shortened V by 5 bases and J by 3 bases, and 15 bases separated the two germline ends.

This clone showed up just a few times. The rearrangement links TRBV11-3 to TRBJ2-7; 8 bases align to TRBD2. The CDR3 sequence is 14 residues long. V lost 2 bases and J lost 4; bases outside the gene matches: 4. Germline CDR1 reads SGHNT; CDR2 reads YENEEA. The CDR3: CASSLTGGPYEQYF. The CDR3 DNA sequence: TGTGCCAGCAGCTTAACGGGGGGGCCATACGAGCAGTACTTC.

This clone was counted ten times or more. The V gene is TRBV30, the J gene TRBJ1-3, with D uncertain. This CDR3 is built from 13 residues. With 1 base removed from V and 6 bases from J, the gap between germline ends came to 10 bases. CDR1 is GTSNPN, CDR2 SVGIG, per germline (reference sequence). Written as DNA, the CDR3 is TGTGCCTGGAGTGGAGGGTTGGAAAACACCATATATTTT. Residues: CAWSGGLENTIYF.

The V call is TRBV30, the J call TRBJ2-3; 15 bases are shared with TRBD2. J lost 5 bases, V lost 1 base, and 7 bases had no gene match. Germline V gene data show CDR1 as GTSNPN and CDR2 as SVGIG (reference sequence). CDR3 size: 17 residues. In DNA form, the CDR3 reads TGTGCCTGGAGTGGCCCGGGACTAGCGGGGGGAAGAGATACGCAGTATTTT. It translates to CAWSGPGLAGGRDTQYF.

The V and J genes are TRBV5-1 and TRBJ1-6; D gene ambiguous. The V end was cut by 3 bases, the J end by 7 bases, with 14 bases between. In germline, CDR1 is SGHRS, CDR2 YFSETQ. The CDR3 contains 15 residues. The CDR3 loop is CASSWEDGVNSPLHF. The CDR3 nucleotides are TGCGCCAGCAGCTGGGAGGACGGAGTGAATTCACCCCTCCACTTT.

This chain connects TRBV6-5 to TRBJ2-5; D is perhaps TRBD1 (5 bases). CDR3 length: 15 amino acids. Germline V gene sequence: CDR1 MNHEY, CDR2 SVGAGI. Trimming cost V 0 bases and J 5 bases, with 13 bases left between them. CDR3 loop: CASSYSGRPGETQYF. The DNA of the CDR3 is TGTGCCAGCAGTTACTCGGGCAGGCCAGGGGAGACCCAGTACTTC.

The chain links TRBV9 to TRBJ1-2; 9 bases are shared with TRBD1. This CDR3 region has 15 residues. The V and J ends lost 2 bases and 2 bases, in that order; junction bases with no gene match: 4. CDR1 and CDR2 from the germline V gene are SGDLS and YYNGEE. Here the CDR3 reads CASSVLGQGNYGYTF. Here the CDR3 DNA reads TGTGCCAGCAGCGTTTTGGGACAGGGAAACTATGGCTACACCTTC.

The gene calls are TRBV19 and TRBJ1-4, with no clear D. Trimming stripped 7 bases from V and 5 bases from J, with 11 bases between. From germline, CDR1 is LNHDA and CDR2 SQIVND (reference sequence). The CDR3 contains 13 residues. The CDR3 DNA reads TGTGCCAGTACTAGCCGTTTCAATGAAAAACTGTTTTTT. Protein sequence: CASTSRFNEKLFF.

The V call is TRBV18, the J call TRBJ2-3; tentatively, D is TRBD2 (6 bases). The CDR3 contains 17 residues. Germline CDR1 KGHSH, CDR2 LQKENI. V was pared by 5 bases and J by 0 bases, with 18 bases between. CDR3 loop: CASSARLVTSSTDTQYF. The CDR3 nucleotides are TGTGCCAGCTCAGCCCGACTAGTCACATCAAGCACAGATACGCAGTATTTT.

The chain has TRBV11-2 and TRBJ2-7, with 8 bases aligning to TRBD1. This CDR3 contains 16 residues. Germline loops: CDR1 SGHAT, CDR2 FQNNGV. The J segment lost 3 bases and the V segment lost 5 bases, leaving 12 bases of the junction unmatched. The CDR3 loop reads CASSKRSRGPNYEQYF. DNA of the CDR3: TGTGCCAGCAGCAAACGTTCCAGGGGGCCCAACTACGAGCAGTACTTC.